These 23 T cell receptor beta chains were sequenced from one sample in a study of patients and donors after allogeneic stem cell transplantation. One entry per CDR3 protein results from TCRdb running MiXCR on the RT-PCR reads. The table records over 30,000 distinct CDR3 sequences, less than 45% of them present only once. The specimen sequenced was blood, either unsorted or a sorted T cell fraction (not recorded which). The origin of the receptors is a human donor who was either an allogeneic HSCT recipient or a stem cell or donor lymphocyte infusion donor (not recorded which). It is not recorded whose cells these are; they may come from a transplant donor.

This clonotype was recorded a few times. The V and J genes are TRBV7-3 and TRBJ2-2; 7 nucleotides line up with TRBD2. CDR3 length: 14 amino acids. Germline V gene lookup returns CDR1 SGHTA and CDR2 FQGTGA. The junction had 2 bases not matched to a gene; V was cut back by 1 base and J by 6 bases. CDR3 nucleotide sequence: TGTGCCAGCAGCTTAAGAGCGGGATCCGGGGAGCTGTTTTTT. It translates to CASSLRAGSGELFF.

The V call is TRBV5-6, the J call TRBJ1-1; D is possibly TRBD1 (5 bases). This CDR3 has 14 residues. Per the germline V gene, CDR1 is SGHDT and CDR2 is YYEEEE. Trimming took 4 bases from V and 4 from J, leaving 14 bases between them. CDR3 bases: TGTGCCAGCAGCCAGTCAGGGTTTGGCACTGAAGCTTTCTTT. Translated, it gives CASSQSGFGTEAFF.

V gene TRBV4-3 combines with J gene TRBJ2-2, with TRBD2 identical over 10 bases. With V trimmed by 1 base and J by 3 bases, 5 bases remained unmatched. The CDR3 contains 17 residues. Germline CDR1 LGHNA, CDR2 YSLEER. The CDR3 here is CASSQVWLAGDTGELFF. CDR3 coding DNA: TGCGCCAGCAGCCAAGTCTGGCTAGCGGGAGACACCGGGGAGCTGTTTTTT.

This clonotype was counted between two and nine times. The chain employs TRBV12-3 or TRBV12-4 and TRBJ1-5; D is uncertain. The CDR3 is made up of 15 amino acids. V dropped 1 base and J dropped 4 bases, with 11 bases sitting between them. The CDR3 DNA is TGTGCCAGCAGTTTAGGGGCAAACCAAAATCAGCCCCAGCATTTT. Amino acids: CASSLGANQNQPQHF.

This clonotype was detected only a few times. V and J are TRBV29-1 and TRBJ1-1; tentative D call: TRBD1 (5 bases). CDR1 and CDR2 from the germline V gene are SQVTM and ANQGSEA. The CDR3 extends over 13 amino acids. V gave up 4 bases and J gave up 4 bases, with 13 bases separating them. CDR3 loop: CSVAAGRSTEAFF. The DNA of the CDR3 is TGCAGCGTTGCGGCAGGGAGGTCCACTGAAGCTTTCTTT.

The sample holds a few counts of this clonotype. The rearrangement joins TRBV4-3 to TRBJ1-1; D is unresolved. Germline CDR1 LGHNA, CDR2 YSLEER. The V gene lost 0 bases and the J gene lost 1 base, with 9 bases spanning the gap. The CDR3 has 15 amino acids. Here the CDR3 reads CASSQDIHPNTEAFF. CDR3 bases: TGCGCCAGCAGCCAAGATATACACCCGAACACTGAAGCTTTCTTT.

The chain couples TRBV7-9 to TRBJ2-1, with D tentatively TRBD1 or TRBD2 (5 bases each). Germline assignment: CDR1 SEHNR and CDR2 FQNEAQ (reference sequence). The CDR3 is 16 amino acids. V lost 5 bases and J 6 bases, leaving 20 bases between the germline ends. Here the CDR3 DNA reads TGTGCCAGCAGCGCAACCGGGACCAAGACGTCCAATGAGCAGTTCTTC. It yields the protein CASSATGTKTSNEQFF.

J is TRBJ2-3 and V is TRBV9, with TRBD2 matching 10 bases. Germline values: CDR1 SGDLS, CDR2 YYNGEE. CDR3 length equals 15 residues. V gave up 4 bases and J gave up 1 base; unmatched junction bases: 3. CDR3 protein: CASSRTSGRTDTQYF. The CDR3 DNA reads TGTGCCAGCAGCCGGACTAGCGGCCGCACAGATACGCAGTATTTT.

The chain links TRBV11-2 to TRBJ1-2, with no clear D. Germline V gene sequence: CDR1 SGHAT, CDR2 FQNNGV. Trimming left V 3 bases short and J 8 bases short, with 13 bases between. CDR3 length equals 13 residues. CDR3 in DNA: TGTGCCAGCAGCTTTCGAGGAGGTTTGGGCTACACCTTC. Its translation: CASSFRGGLGYTF.

The DNA of the CDR3 is TGCAGTGCTAGAGATAGCGGGGGAGTTTACAATGAGCAGTTCTTC. This sequence encodes CSARDSGGVYNEQFF. The chain uses TRBV20-1 and TRBJ2-1; 9 bases map to TRBD2. Germline V gene lookup returns CDR1 DFQATT and CDR2 SNEGSKA (reference sequence). V was pared by 0 bases and J by 4 bases, with 4 bases of the junction left unmatched. This CDR3 comprises 15 residues.

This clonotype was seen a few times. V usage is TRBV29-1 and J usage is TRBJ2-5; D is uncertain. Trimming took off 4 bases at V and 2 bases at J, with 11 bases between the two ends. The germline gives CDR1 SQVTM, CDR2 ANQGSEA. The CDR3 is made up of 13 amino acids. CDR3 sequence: CSVAPQEQETQYF. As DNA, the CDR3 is TGCAGCGTTGCTCCCCAGGAACAAGAGACCCAGTACTTC.

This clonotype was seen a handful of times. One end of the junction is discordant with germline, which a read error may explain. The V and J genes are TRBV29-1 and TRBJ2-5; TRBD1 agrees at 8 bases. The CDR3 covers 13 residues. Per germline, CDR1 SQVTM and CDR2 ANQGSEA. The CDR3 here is CRVGGTGEETQYF. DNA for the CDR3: TGCAGAGTTGGAGGGACAGGCGAAGAGACCCAGTACTTC.

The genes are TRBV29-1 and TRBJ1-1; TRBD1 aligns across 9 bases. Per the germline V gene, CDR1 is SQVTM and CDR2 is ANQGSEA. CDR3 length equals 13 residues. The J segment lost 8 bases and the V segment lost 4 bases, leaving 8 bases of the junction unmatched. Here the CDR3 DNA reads TGCAGCGTTGGCACCCGAGGGACAGGGGAAGCTTTCTTT. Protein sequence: CSVGTRGTGEAFF.

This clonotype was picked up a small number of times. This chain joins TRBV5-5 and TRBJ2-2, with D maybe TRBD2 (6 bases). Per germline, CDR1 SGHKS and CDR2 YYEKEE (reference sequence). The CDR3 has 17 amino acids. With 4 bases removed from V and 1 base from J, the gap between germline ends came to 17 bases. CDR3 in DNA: TGTGCCAGCAGCCCAGCAGGAGGGGTGAAGAACACCGGGGAGCTGTTTTTT. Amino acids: CASSPAGGVKNTGELFF.

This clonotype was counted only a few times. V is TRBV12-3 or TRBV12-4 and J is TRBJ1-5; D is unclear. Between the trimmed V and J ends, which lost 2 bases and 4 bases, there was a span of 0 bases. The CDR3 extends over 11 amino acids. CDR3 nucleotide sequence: TGTGCCAGCAGTTTAAATCAGCCCCAGCATTTT. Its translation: CASSLNQPQHF.

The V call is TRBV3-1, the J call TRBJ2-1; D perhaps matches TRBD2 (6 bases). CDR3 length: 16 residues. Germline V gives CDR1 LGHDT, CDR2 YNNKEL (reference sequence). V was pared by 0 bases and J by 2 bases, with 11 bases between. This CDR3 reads CASSQDLGGPYNEQFF. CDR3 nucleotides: TGTGCCAGCAGCCAAGATCTTGGAGGGCCCTACAATGAGCAGTTCTTC.

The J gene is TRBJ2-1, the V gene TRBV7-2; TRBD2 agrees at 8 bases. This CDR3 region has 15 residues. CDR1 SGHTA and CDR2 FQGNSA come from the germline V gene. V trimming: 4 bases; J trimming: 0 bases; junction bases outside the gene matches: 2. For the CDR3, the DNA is TGTGCCAGCAGCTCTAGCGGGTACTCCTACAATGAGCAGTTCTTC. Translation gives CASSSSGYSYNEQFF.

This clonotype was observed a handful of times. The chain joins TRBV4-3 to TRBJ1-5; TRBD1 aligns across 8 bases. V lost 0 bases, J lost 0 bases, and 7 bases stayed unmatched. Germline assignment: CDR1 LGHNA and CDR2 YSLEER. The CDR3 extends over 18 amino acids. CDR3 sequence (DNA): TGCGCCAGCAGCCAAGATAACAGGGGGGAGTATAGCAATCAGCCCCAGCATTTT. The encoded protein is CASSQDNRGEYSNQPQHF.

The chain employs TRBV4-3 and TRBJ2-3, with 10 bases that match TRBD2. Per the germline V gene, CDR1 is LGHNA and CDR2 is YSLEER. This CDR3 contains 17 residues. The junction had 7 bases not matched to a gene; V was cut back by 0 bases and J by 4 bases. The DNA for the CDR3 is TGCGCCAGCAGCCAAGATTATCTAGCGGGAGCGCCAGATACGCAGTATTTT. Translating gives CASSQDYLAGAPDTQYF.

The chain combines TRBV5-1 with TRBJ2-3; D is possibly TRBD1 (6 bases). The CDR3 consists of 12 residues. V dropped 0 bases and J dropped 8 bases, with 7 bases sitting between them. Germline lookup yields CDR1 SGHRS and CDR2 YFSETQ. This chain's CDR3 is CASSLEGGTQYF. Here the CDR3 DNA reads TGCGCCAGCAGCTTGGAAGGGGGTACGCAGTATTTT.

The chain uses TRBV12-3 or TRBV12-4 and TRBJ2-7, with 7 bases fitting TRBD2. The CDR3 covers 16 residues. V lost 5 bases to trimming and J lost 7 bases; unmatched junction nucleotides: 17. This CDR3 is CASSKRQPSGPGEQYF. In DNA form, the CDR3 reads TGTGCCAGCAGTAAACGACAGCCTAGCGGACCAGGGGAGCAGTACTTC.

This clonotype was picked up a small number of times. CDR3 residues: CASSLDGARPEAFF. In DNA, the CDR3 is TGTGCCAGCAGCTTAGATGGGGCGCGGCCTGAAGCTTTCTTT. The chain is built from TRBV7-9 and TRBJ1-1; D might be TRBD1 (5 bases). The V gene's germline CDR1 is SEHNR and CDR2 FQNEAQ (reference sequence). CDR3 length: 14 amino acids. Trimming stripped 1 base from V and 6 bases from J, with 12 bases between.

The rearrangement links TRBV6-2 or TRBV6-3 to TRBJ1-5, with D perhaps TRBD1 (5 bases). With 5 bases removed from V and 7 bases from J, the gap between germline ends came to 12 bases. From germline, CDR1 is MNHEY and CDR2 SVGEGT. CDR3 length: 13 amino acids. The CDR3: CASSATWGQPQHF. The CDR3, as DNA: TGTGCCAGCAGTGCGACTTGGGGGCAGCCCCAGCATTTT.